The 28 T cell receptor beta chains below all came from one sample that was sequenced in a study of control samples from healthy donors and cancer patients (dated by TCRdb to about 2020). To prepare the library, the immunoSEQ multiplex PCR assay was applied. TCRdb carries this immuneACCESS record with in-frame sequences only. Its versions omit some clonotypes, under half of them owing to an unresolved V gene in the studies checked, with the rest unexplained. In this sample the table shows tens of thousands of clones, approximately 94% of which occur a single time. The top ten clones comprise 6.6% of the sample. The source material was blood. Receptors were obtained from a man aged 55 to 69 in good health.

The J gene is TRBJ2-7, the V gene TRBV18, with 8 bases matching TRBD1. Losses at the gene ends were 2 bases for V and 5 bases for J; bases not matched to a gene: 2. This CDR3 region has 13 residues. The germline CDR1 and CDR2 sequences are KGHSH and LQKENI. Here the CDR3 DNA reads TGTGCCAGCTCACCAAAGACAGGGGACGAGCAGTACTTC. This encodes CASSPKTGDEQYF.

The chain couples TRBV3-1 (or the pseudogene TRBV3-2) to TRBJ2-1; D not resolved. V was shortened by 3 bases and J by 6 bases, with 12 bases between the two germline ends. CDR3 length: 14 amino acids. Germline loops: CDR1 LGHDT, CDR2 YNNKEL (reference sequence). The CDR3 region is CASSHPIGSNEQFF. The DNA for the CDR3 is TGTGCCAGCAGCCACCCCATTGGTTCCAATGAGCAGTTCTTC.

The rearrangement uses TRBV11-2 and TRBJ2-3; maybe TRBD2 (6 bases). Germline-derived CDR1 and CDR2 are SGHAT and FQNNGV. The germline V and J ends were trimmed by 4 bases and 3 bases, with 17 bases remaining between them. This CDR3 spans 16 amino acids. This CDR3 reads CASSWEAAIETDTQYF. The DNA for the CDR3 is TGTGCCAGCAGCTGGGAGGCAGCCATTGAAACAGATACGCAGTATTTT. Complete variable domain (other parts from reference TRBV11-2 and TRBJ2-3): EAGVAQSPRYKIIEKRQSVAFWCNPISGHATLYWYQQILGQGPKLLIQFQNNGVVDDSQLPKDRFSAERLKGVDSTLKIQPAKLEDSAVYLCASSWEAAIETDTQYFGPGTRLTVL.

The rearrangement joins TRBV7-6 to TRBJ1-3, with D possibly TRBD1 on 5 matching bases. The CDR3 loop spans 15 amino acids. Trimming took 0 bases from V and 5 from J, leaving 11 bases between them. Germline lookup yields CDR1 SGHVS and CDR2 FNYEAQ. The CDR3 DNA reads as TGTGCCAGCAGCTTAGCGCAGGGTGCGCGAAACACCATATATTTT. Protein sequence: CASSLAQGARNTIYF.

V and J are TRBV15 and TRBJ2-7, with 11 bases that match TRBD2. There are 15 residues in the CDR3. Germline V lookup: CDR1 LNHNV, CDR2 YYDKDF (reference sequence). Trimming removed 2 bases from V and 4 bases from J; junction bases left unmatched: 4. CDR3 residues: CATSRLAGGGYEQYF. In DNA, the CDR3 is TGTGCCACCAGCAGACTAGCGGGGGGAGGATACGAGCAGTACTTC.

CDR3 sequence reads: CASKTGERANYGYTF. The CDR3, as DNA: TGTGCCAGTAAGACAGGGGAGAGAGCTAACTATGGCTACACCTTC. The chain combines TRBV19 with TRBJ1-2, with 8 positions matching TRBD1. Germline V gene data show CDR1 as LNHDA and CDR2 as SQIVND (reference sequence). The CDR3 length is 15 residues. V was pared by 7 bases and J by 0 bases, with 7 bases of the junction left unmatched. Full variable domain (remainder filled in from reference TRBV19 and TRBJ1-2): DGGITQSPKYLFRKEGQNVTLSCEQNLNHDAMYWYRQDPGQGLRLIYYSQIVNDFQKGDIAEGYSVSREKKESFPLTVTSAQKNPTAFYLCASKTGERANYGYTFGSGTRLTVV.

This chain uses TRBV6-2 or TRBV6-3 with TRBJ2-1, with TRBD2 matching 8 bases. This CDR3 has 15 amino acids. Germline V lookup: CDR1 MNHEY, CDR2 SVGEGT. V was clipped by 6 bases and J by 1 base; unmatched bases: 5. Here the CDR3 reads CASSLLAASYNEQFF. CDR3 sequence (DNA): TGTGCCAGCAGCTTACTAGCGGCTTCCTACAATGAGCAGTTCTTC.

The CDR3: CASSFAKNTEAFF. As DNA, the CDR3 is TGCGCCAGCAGCTTTGCAAAGAACACTGAAGCTTTCTTT. This chain links TRBV5-1 with TRBJ1-1; no firm D call. Trimming took off 2 bases at V and 1 base at J, with 6 bases between the two ends. The CDR3 consists of 13 residues. Germline CDR1 and CDR2: SGHRS and YFSETQ.

The chain links TRBV3-1 (or the pseudogene TRBV3-2) to TRBJ1-2, with 7 bases matching TRBD1. The CDR3 is made up of 14 amino acids. Trimming took 0 bases from V and 8 from J; bases not matched to a gene: 6. In germline, CDR1 is LGHDT, CDR2 YNNKEL (reference sequence). The CDR3 protein is CASSQDEGGQGYTF. For the CDR3, the DNA is TGTGCCAGCAGCCAAGACGAAGGGGGACAGGGCTACACCTTC.

The V gene is TRBV6-1, the J gene TRBJ1-3; 8 nucleotides match TRBD1. Germline V gene lookup returns CDR1 MNHNS and CDR2 SASEGT. Trimming removed 3 bases from V and 1 base from J; junction bases left unmatched: 8. The CDR3 has 17 residues. DNA of the CDR3: TGTGCCAGCAGTGACGCGACAGGGGATCGGTCTGGAAACACCATATATTTT. It encodes CASSDATGDRSGNTIYF.

In regard to this clone: A read error may produce the germline difference seen at one junction end. The chain recombines TRBV27 with TRBJ1-1; D gene ambiguous. CDR3 length: 14 residues. Germline V gives CDR1 MNHEY, CDR2 SMNVEV (reference sequence). CDR3 nucleotides: TGTGCCAGCAGTTTTAGGGCATTGAATACTGAAGCTTTCTTT. Its protein is CASSFRALNTEAFF.

In DNA form, the CDR3 reads TGTGCCAGCAGTTACGGACAGGGGTTGAGTCAGCCCCAGCATTTT. Translation: CASSYGQGLSQPQHF. J is TRBJ1-5 and V is TRBV6-2 or TRBV6-3; 9 bases line up with TRBD1. J gave up 6 bases and V 2 bases, and 5 bases lay outside the gene matches. The CDR3 extends over 15 amino acids. Germline V gene lookup returns CDR1 MNHEY and CDR2 SVGEGT.

The genes are TRBV4-1 and TRBJ2-3, with 9 bases aligning to TRBD2. This CDR3 spans 16 amino acids. The J segment lost 0 bases and the V segment lost 4 bases, leaving 5 bases of the junction unmatched. Germline CDR1 and CDR2: MGHRA and YSYEKL. The CDR3 bases are TGCGCCAGCAGCCCGACTAGCGGTACTAGCACAGATACGCAGTATTTT. Translating gives CASSPTSGTSTDTQYF.

This clone is a singleton in its sample. V gene TRBV2 combines with J gene TRBJ1-2; 7 bases are shared with TRBD1. V lost 4 bases and J lost 7; bases outside the gene matches: 3. The length of the CDR3 is 12 residues. Germline assignment: CDR1 SNHLY and CDR2 FYNNEI. This CDR3 reads CASSGQGGGYTF. CDR3 DNA: TGTGCCAGCAGTGGACAGGGAGGTGGCTACACCTTC. The full variable domain, its missing parts supplied by reference TRBV2 and TRBJ1-2, is EPEVTQTPSHQVTQMGQEVILRCVPISNHLYFYWYRQILGQKVEFLVSFYNNEISEKSEIFDDQFSVERPDGSNFTLKIRSTKLEDSAMYFCASSGQGGGYTFGSGTRLTVV.

This chain uses TRBV11-2 with TRBJ2-5, with D unclear. The CDR3 extends over 11 amino acids. Germline loops: CDR1 SGHAT, CDR2 FQNNGV. Trimming took off 4 bases at V and 3 bases at J, with 3 bases between the two ends. The CDR3 protein is CASSWEETQYF. The CDR3 coding sequence is TGTGCCAGCAGCTGGGAAGAGACCCAGTACTTC.

The chain is built from TRBV27 and TRBJ1-2, with 9 bases aligning to TRBD1. With V trimmed by 6 bases and J by 2 bases, 7 bases remained unmatched. Germline-derived CDR1 and CDR2 are MNHEY and SMNVEV (reference sequence). The CDR3 spans 15 residues. The CDR3 protein is CASSIIGTGNYGYTF. The CDR3, as DNA: TGTGCCAGCAGCATCATCGGGACAGGGAACTATGGCTACACCTTC.

The genes are TRBV10-1 and TRBJ2-5, with D unclear. The V gene lost 0 bases and the J gene lost 4 bases, with 9 bases spanning the gap. CDR3 length: 14 amino acids. Germline values: CDR1 WNHNN, CDR2 SYGVQD (reference sequence). DNA for the CDR3: TGCGCCAGCAGTGAGTCTATGGAGCCAGAGACCCAGTACTTC. Its protein product is CASSESMEPETQYF.

V is TRBV3-1 (or the pseudogene TRBV3-2) and J is TRBJ2-1, with D hard to call. Trimming cost V 0 bases and J 13 bases, with 10 bases left between them. The CDR3 length is 12 residues. Germline V gene sequence: CDR1 LGHDT, CDR2 YNNKEL (reference sequence). This chain's CDR3 is CASSQDVARQFF. The CDR3 bases are TGTGCCAGCAGCCAAGATGTGGCTAGACAGTTCTTC.

The chain has TRBV7-3 and TRBJ2-3; D is unresolved. Trimming pared 0 bases from V and 2 bases from J, leaving 15 bases between. Germline CDR1 is SGHTA and CDR2 is FQGTGA. The CDR3 has 17 residues. In DNA form, the CDR3 reads TGTGCCAGCAGCTTAACCTTCTCGACCAGAAACACAGATACGCAGTATTTT. It codes for CASSLTFSTRNTDTQYF.

This sequence joins TRBV24-1 and TRBJ1-2; 10 nucleotides match TRBD1. Germline loops: CDR1 KGHDR, CDR2 SFDVKD. This CDR3 has 16 amino acids. V was clipped by 3 bases and J by 7 bases; unmatched bases: 10. The CDR3 is CATSDPRQGASGGYTF. CDR3 DNA sequence: TGTGCCACCAGTGATCCGCGACAGGGGGCATCAGGTGGCTACACCTTC.

The chain uses TRBV6-2 or TRBV6-3 and TRBJ1-1; D not resolved. V lost 3 bases and J lost 6, with 8 bases in between. Germline V lookup: CDR1 MNHEY, CDR2 SVGEGT. The CDR3 length is 12 residues. The CDR3 DNA reads TGTGCCAGCAGTTATAATCAGGCTGAAGCTTTCTTT. This sequence encodes CASSYNQAEAFF.

The V and J genes are TRBV6-1 and TRBJ2-3; 9 nucleotides agree with TRBD2. Per germline, CDR1 MNHNS and CDR2 SASEGT. This CDR3 contains 16 residues. The ends lost 2 bases at V and 8 bases at J; junction bases unmatched: 11. The CDR3 DNA follows: TGTGCCAGCAGTGAAATTGGGACTAGCAGTGTCAGTACGCAGTATTTT. This encodes CASSEIGTSSVSTQYF.

This chain connects TRBV5-5 to TRBJ2-7; D not resolved. Trimming cost V 4 bases and J 6 bases, with 20 bases left between them. The CDR3 has 15 residues. From germline, CDR1 is SGHKS and CDR2 YYEKEE (reference sequence). This CDR3 is CASSPLREGPSEQYF. The CDR3 bases are TGTGCCAGCAGCCCGCTTAGAGAAGGACCTTCCGAGCAGTACTTC.

This clone was seen a few times. The rearrangement joins TRBV4-1 to TRBJ1-3, with D perhaps matching TRBD1 (6 bases). The V and J ends lost 1 base and 10 bases respectively, with 20 bases between them. The germline V gene encodes CDR1 MGHRA and CDR2 YSYEKL. This CDR3 region has 16 residues. CDR3 loop: CASSQGPASGGPTIYF. Written as DNA, the CDR3 is TGCGCCAGCAGCCAAGGACCGGCTAGCGGGGGCCCGACCATATATTTT.

V gene TRBV5-4 combines with J gene TRBJ1-4; 7 bases align to TRBD1. The CDR3 has 15 amino acids. J gave up 6 bases and V 0 bases, and 5 bases lay outside the gene matches. CDR1 is SGHNT and CDR2 is YYREEE in the germline V gene (reference sequence). The CDR3 DNA reads as TGTGCCAGCAGCTTGGGACGGCAGGGGGATGAAAAACTGTTTTTT. This translates into CASSLGRQGDEKLFF.

The chain links TRBV11-2 to TRBJ1-1; 9 bases align to TRBD1. V lost 2 bases, J lost 10 bases, and 5 bases stayed unmatched. The CDR3 loop spans 13 amino acids. Germline V gene data show CDR1 as SGHAT and CDR2 as FQNNGV. In DNA, the CDR3 is TGTGCCAGCAGCTTAAGACAGGGGGTTAGAGCTTTCTTT. Translated: CASSLRQGVRAFF.

The chain links TRBV28 to TRBJ2-3, with D possibly being TRBD2 (5 bases). Trimming took off 6 bases at V and 5 bases at J, with 9 bases between the two ends. CDR3 length: 12 residues. Germline lookup yields CDR1 MDHEN and CDR2 SYDVKM. In DNA, the CDR3 is TGTGCCAGCAGAGAGGGTGTAGATACGCAGTATTTT. Translated, it gives CASREGVDTQYF.

The rearrangement links TRBV7-9 to TRBJ1-1; D remains unclear. In germline, CDR1 is SEHNR, CDR2 FQNEAQ (reference sequence). Trimming removed 6 bases from V and 5 bases from J, with 19 bases in between. The CDR3 has 15 amino acids. In DNA form, the CDR3 reads TGTGCCAGCAGGGCCCCCGGCGGAGACGGGACTGAAGCTTTCTTT. Residues: CASRAPGGDGTEAFF.